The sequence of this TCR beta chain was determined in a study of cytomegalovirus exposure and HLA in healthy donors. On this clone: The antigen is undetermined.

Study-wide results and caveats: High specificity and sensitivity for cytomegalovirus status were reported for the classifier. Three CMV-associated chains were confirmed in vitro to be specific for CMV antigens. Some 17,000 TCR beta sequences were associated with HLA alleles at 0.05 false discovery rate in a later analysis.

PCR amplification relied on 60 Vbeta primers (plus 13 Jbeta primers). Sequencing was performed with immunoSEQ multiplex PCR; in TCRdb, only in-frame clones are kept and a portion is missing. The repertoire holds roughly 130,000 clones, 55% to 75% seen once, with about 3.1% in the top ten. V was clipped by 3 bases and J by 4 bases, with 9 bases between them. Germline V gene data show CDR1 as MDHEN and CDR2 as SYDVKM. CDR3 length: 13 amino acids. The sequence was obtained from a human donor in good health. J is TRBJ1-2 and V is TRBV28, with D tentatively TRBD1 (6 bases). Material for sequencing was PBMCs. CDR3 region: CASSLVGAYGYTF. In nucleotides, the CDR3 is TGTGCCAGCAGTTTGGTGGGGGCCTATGGCTACACCTTC.